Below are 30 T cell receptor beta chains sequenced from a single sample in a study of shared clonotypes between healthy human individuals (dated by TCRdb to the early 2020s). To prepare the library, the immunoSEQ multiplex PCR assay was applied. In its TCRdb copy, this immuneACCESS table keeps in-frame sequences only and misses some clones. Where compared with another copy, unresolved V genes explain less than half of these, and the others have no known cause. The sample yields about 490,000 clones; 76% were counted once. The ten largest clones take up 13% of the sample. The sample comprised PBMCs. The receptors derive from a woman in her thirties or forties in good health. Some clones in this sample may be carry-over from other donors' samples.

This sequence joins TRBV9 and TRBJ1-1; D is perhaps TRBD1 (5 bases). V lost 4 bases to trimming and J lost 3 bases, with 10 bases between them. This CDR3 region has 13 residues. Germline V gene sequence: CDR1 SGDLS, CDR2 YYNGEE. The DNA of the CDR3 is TGTGCCAGCAGCCGGGACCGATACACTGAAGCTTTCTTT. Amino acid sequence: CASSRDRYTEAFF.

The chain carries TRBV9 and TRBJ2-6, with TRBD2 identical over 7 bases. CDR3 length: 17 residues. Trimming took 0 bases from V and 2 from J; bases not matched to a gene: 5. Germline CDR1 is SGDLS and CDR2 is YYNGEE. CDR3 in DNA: TGTGCCAGCAGCGTAGAGCCAGGGAGGGCTGGGGCCAACGTCCTGACTTTC. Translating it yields CASSVEPGRAGANVLTF.

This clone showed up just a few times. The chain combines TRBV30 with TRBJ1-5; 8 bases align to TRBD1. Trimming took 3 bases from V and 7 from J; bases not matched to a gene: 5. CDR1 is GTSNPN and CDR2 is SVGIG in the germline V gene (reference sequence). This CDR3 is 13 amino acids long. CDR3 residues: CAWSPGGGQPQHF. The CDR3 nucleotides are TGTGCCTGGAGCCCAGGGGGCGGACAGCCCCAGCATTTT.

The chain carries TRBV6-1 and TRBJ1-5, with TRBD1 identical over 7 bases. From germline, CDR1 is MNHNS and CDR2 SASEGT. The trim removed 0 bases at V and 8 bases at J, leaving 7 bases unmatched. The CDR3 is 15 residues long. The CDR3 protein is CASSEARRGREPQHF. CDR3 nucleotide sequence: TGTGCCAGCAGTGAAGCGAGGAGGGGGCGGGAGCCCCAGCATTTT.

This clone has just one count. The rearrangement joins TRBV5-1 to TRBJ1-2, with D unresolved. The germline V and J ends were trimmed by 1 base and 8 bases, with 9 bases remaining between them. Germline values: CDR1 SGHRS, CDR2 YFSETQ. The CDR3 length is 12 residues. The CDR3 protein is CASSLSSVGYTF. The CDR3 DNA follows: TGCGCCAGCAGCTTGTCGTCCGTGGGCTACACCTTC.

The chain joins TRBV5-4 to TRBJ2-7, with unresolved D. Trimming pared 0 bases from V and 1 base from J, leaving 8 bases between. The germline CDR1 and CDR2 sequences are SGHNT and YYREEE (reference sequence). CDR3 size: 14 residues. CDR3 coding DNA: TGTGCCAGCAGCTTGGGGCTATCTTCCTACGAGCAGTACTTC. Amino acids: CASSLGLSSYEQYF.

The CDR3 protein is CASGGWVDNSPLHF. In DNA, the CDR3 is TGTGCCAGCGGCGGCTGGGTTGATAATTCACCCCTCCACTTT. The chain recombines TRBV7-2 with TRBJ1-6; no definite D call. V gave up 8 bases and J gave up 5 bases, with 13 bases separating them. In germline, CDR1 is SGHTA, CDR2 FQGNSA. This CDR3 is built from 14 residues. Looking up the rest from reference TRBV7-2 and TRBJ1-6 gives the full variable domain: GAGVSQSPSNKVTEKGKDVELRCDPISGHTALYWYRQSLGQGLEFLIYFQGNSAPDKSGLPSDRFSAERTGGSVSTLTIQRTQQEDSAVYLCASGGWVDNSPLHFGNGTRLTVT.

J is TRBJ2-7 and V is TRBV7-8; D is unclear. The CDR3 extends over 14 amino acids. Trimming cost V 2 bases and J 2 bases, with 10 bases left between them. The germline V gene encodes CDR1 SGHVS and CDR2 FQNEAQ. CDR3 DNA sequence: TGTGCCAGCAGCTTAAGGCAGTCGCCCTACGAGCAGTACTTC. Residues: CASSLRQSPYEQYF.

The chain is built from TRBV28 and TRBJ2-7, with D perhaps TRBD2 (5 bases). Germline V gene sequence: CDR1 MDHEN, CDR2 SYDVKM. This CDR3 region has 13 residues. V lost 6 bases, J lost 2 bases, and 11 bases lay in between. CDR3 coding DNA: TGTGCCAGCAGCACGGGATTTCCCTACGAGCAGTACTTC. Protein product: CASSTGFPYEQYF.

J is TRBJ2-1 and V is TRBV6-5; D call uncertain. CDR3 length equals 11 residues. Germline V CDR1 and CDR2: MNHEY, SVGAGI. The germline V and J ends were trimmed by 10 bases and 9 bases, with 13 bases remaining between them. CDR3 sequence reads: CATRYWGEQFF. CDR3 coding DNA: TGTGCCACCCGTTACTGGGGTGAGCAGTTCTTC.

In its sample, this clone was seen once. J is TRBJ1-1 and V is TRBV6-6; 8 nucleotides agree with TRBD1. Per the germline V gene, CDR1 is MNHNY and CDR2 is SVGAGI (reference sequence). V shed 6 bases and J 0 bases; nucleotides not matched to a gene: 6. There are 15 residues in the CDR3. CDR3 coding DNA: TGTGCCAGCAGCTTGACAGGGGCCATGAACACTGAAGCTTTCTTT. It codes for CASSLTGAMNTEAFF.

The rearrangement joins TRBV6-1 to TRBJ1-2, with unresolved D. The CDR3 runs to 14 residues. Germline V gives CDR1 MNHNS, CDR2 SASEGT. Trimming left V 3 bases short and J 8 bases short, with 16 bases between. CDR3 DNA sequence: TGTGCCAGCAGTGAGGGTCCGGCGGTTCAGGGCTACACCTTC. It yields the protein CASSEGPAVQGYTF.

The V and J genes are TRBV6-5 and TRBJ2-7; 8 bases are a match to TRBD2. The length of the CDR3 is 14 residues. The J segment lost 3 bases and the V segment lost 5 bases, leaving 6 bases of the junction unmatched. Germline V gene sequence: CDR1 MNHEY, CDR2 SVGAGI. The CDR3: CASSGSGTNYEQYF. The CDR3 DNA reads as TGTGCCAGCAGTGGTAGCGGGACGAACTACGAGCAGTACTTC.

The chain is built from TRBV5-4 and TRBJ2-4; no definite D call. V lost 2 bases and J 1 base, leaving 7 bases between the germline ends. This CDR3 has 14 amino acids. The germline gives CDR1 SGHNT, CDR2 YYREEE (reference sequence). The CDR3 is CASSFDPAKNIQYF. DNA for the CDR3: TGTGCCAGCAGCTTTGACCCTGCCAAAAACATTCAGTACTTC.

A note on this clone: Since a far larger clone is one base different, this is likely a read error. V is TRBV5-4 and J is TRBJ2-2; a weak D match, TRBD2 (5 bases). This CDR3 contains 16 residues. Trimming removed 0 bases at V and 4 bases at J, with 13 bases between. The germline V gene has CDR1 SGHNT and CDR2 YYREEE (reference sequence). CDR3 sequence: CASSLGARRSTGELFF. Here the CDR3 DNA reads TGTGCCAGCAGCTTGGGCGCTAGGAGGAGCACCGGGGAGCTGTTTTTT. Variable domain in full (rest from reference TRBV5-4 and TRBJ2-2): ETGVTQSPTHLIKTRGQQVTLRCSSQSGHNTVSWYQQALGQGPQFIFQYYREEENGRGNFPPRFSGLQFPNYSSELNVNALELDDSALYLCASSLGARRSTGELFFGEGSRLTVL.

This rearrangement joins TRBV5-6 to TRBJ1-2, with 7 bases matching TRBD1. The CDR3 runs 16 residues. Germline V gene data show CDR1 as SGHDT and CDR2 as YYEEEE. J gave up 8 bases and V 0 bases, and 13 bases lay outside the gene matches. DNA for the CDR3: TGTGCCAGCAGCTTGGATTCGGCGAGGGGGCGGGGAGGCTACACCTTC. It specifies CASSLDSARGRGGYTF.

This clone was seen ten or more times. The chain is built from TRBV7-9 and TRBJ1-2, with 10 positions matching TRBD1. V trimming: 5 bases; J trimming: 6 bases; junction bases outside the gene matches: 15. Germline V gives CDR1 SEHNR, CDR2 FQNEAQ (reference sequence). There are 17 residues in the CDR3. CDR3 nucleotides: TGTGCCAGCAGCGATTCGGGGACAGGGGTCAATAGTGATGGCTACACCTTC. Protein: CASSDSGTGVNSDGYTF.

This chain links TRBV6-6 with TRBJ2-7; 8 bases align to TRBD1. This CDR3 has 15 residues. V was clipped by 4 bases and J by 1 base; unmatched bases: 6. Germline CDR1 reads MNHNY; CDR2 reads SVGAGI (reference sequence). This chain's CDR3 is CASSFPGTGSYEQYF. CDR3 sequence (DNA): TGTGCCAGCAGTTTCCCCGGGACAGGTTCCTACGAGCAGTACTTC.

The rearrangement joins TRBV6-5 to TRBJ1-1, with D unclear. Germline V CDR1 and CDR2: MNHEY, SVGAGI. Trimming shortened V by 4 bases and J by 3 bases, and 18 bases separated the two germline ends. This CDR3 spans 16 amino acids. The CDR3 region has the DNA TGTGCCAGCAGTTCCCGTGCCCCAAGAAGGGACACTGAAGCTTTCTTT. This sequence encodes CASSSRAPRRDTEAFF.

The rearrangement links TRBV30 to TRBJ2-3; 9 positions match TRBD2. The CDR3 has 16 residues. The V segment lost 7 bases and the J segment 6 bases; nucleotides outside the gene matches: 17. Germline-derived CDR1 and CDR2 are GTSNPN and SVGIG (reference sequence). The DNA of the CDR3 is TGTGCCTACTCCCGTCTAGCGGGATCTCTGGGGGATACGCAGTATTTT. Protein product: CAYSRLAGSLGDTQYF.

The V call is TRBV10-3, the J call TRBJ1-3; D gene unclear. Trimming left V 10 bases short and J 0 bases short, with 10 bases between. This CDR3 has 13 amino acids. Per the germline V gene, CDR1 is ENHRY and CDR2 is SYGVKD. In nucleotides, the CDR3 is TGTGCCACACGAGAATACTCTGGAAACACCATATATTTT. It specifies CATREYSGNTIYF.

CDR3 region: CASSLVGGSTEAFF. CDR3 nucleotide sequence: TGCGCCAGCAGCTTGGTTGGAGGGAGCACTGAAGCTTTCTTT. The rearrangement uses TRBV5-1 and TRBJ1-1, with no clear D. CDR3 length: 14 residues. Trimming removed 0 bases at V and 4 bases at J, with 10 bases between. CDR1 and CDR2 from the germline V gene are SGHRS and YFSETQ.

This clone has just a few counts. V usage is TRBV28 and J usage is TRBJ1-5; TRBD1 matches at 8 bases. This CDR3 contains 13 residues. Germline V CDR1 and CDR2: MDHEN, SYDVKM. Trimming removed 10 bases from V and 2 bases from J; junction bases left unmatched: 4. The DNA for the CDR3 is TGTGCCACCCAGGGGGCGGGCAATCAGCCCCAGCATTTT. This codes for CATQGAGNQPQHF.

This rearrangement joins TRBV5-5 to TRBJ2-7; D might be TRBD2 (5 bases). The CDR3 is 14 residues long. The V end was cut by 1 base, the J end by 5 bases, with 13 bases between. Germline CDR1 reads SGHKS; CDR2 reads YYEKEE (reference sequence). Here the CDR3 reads CASSLFGSADEQYF. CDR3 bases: TGTGCCAGCAGCTTGTTTGGATCAGCGGACGAGCAGTACTTC.

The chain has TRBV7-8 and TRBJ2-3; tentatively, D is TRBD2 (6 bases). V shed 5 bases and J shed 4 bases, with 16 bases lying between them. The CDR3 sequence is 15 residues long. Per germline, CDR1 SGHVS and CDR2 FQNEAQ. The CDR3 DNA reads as TGTGCCAGCAGCCCACTAGGAGGGGCCGCAGATACGCAGTATTTT. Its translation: CASSPLGGAADTQYF.

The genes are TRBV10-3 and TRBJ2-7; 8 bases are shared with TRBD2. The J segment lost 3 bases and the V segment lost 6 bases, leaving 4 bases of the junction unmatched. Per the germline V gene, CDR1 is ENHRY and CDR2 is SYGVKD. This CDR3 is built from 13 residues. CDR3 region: CAIRKSGSYEQYF. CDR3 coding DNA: TGTGCCATCAGAAAAAGCGGGAGCTACGAGCAGTACTTC.

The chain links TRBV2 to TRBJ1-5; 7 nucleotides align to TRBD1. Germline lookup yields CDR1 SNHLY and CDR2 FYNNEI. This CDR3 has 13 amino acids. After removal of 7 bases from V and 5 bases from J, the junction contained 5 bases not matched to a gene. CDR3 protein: CASNRGRDQPQHF. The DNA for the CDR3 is TGTGCCAGCAACAGGGGAAGAGATCAGCCCCAGCATTTT.

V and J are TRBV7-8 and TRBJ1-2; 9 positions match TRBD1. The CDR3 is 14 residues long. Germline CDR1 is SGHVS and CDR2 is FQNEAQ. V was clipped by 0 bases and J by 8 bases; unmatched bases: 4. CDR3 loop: CASSLARGQGGYTF. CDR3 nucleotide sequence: TGTGCCAGCAGCTTAGCGCGGGGACAGGGCGGCTACACCTTC.

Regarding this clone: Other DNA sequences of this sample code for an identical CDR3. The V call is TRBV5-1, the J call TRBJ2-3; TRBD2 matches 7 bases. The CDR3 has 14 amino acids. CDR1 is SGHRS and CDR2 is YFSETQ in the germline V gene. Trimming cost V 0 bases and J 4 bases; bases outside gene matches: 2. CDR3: CASSLAGGADTQYF. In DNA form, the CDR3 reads TGCGCCAGCAGCTTGGCGGGAGGTGCAGATACGCAGTATTTT.

In DNA, the CDR3 is TGTGCCACGGGCCGTCTGGGTTCACCCCTCCACTTT. Its protein is CATGRLGSPLHF. The chain couples TRBV2 to TRBJ1-6; D not certain. V lost 10 bases and J lost 9, with 13 bases in between. CDR1 SNHLY and CDR2 FYNNEI come from the germline V gene. This CDR3 is built from 12 residues.